This TCR beta chain was recovered during a study of cytomegalovirus exposure and HLA in healthy donors. Overall study findings and caveats: Prediction of most subjects' HLA-A and HLA-B alleles by TCR beta sequences was reportedly accurate. Compared with the roughly 700-donor mean, an Asian-associated ancestry cluster reportedly had fewer N-insertions, according to a later analysis.

Concerning this clone: Antigen unknown.

Each donor was healthy, and each was a bone marrow donor. Vbeta (60) and Jbeta (13) primers were used in the PCR. The repertoire was sequenced with immunoSEQ multiplex PCR; TCRdb's copy has only in-frame clones and lacks some. The sample lists tens of thousands of clones; approximately 79% were seen once. Sequenced material: PBMCs. The TCR sequence derives from a middle-aged woman in good health and CMV-seropositive.

The CDR3, as DNA: TGCGCCAGCAGCTTCGGCCCGGGAACCTCACCCCTCCACTTT. This encodes CASSFGPGTSPLHF. The chain links TRBV4-1 to TRBJ1-6; D not certain. CDR3 length equals 14 residues. Between the trimmed V and J ends, which lost 5 bases and 10 bases, there was a span of 15 bases. CDR1 and CDR2 from the germline V gene are MGHRA and YSYEKL.